These 2 T cell receptor beta chains share one sample of origin, sequenced in a study of blood T cell repertoires in COVID-19. Some clones are missing from TCRdb's copy, which holds only in-frame ones; the method was immunoSEQ multiplex PCR. In the table there are approximately 170,000 clones, 80% to 90% of which are singletons. The specimen was peripheral blood. Receptors originate from a man aged 18 to 30 who had recovered from COVID-19.

CDR3 nucleotides: TGTGCCAGCACAGCCGAGGCAACTGGGAATCAGCCCCAGCATTTT. Protein product: CASTAEATGNQPQHF. The chain recombines TRBV2 with TRBJ1-5, with D unclear. Between the trimmed V and J ends, which lost 7 bases and 4 bases, there was a span of 17 bases. The CDR3 runs to 15 residues. Germline V gives CDR1 SNHLY, CDR2 FYNNEI.

The gene calls are TRBV28 and TRBJ1-5; tentative D call: TRBD1 (5 bases). Trimming removed 4 bases at V and 9 bases at J, with 16 bases between. Germline values: CDR1 MDHEN, CDR2 SYDVKM. The CDR3 is 14 amino acids. The CDR3 here is CASSSGGGDRPQHF. DNA for the CDR3: TGTGCCAGCAGTTCGGGGGGAGGCGATCGGCCCCAGCATTTT.